The 27 T cell receptor beta chains below were found in one sample sequenced in a study of T-cell reconstitution after alpha-beta-depleted transplantation in children. This sample's TCRbeta library carried unique molecular identifier barcodes. TCRdb fed the PCR reads into MiXCR, producing one record per CDR3 protein. The sample has about 980,000 distinct CDR3 sequences, about 30% seen once. Material: PBMCs, mostly from graft donor cells, obtained 360 days after TCRalphabeta/CD19-depleted stem cell transplant. These receptor sequences come from a boy under two years old who had a stem cell transplant for SCID, so the T cells may come from the graft donor.

The chain links TRBV12-3 or TRBV12-4 to TRBJ1-2; D is uncertain. This CDR3 comprises 15 residues. Trimming pared 1 base from V and 4 bases from J, leaving 13 bases between. The CDR3 loop is CASSLGPGSSYGYTF. DNA of the CDR3: TGTGCCAGCAGTTTAGGTCCCGGGTCTTCCTATGGCTACACCTTC.

With respect to this clonotype: One end of the junction does not line up with germline, which may come from a read error. The V call is TRBV20-1, the J call TRBJ1-1, with D possibly matching TRBD1 (6 bases). Germline CDR1 is DFQATT and CDR2 is SNEGSKA (reference sequence). The CDR3 is 11 amino acids. CDR3 protein: CSAQGTFESFF. Written as DNA, the CDR3 is TGCAGTGCTCAGGGGACGTTTGAATCTTTCTTT.

V gene TRBV12-3 or TRBV12-4 combines with J gene TRBJ2-1; D not certain. V lost 6 bases and J lost 0, with 9 bases in between. This CDR3 comprises 14 residues. This chain's CDR3 is CASSASSSYNEQFF. The CDR3 DNA reads as TGTGCCAGCAGCGCAAGTAGCTCCTACAATGAGCAGTTCTTC.

The CDR3 DNA is TGTGCCAGCAGTGCCCTGACTAGCGGGCGATACAATGAGCAGTTCTTC. Amino acid sequence: CASSALTSGRYNEQFF. The chain joins TRBV2 to TRBJ2-1, with 10 positions matching TRBD2. The CDR3 runs to 16 residues. Germline V gives CDR1 SNHLY, CDR2 FYNNEI. The V segment lost 4 bases and the J segment 4 bases; nucleotides outside the gene matches: 7.

This chain connects TRBV6-4 to TRBJ2-2; possibly TRBD1 or TRBD2 for D (5 bases each). This CDR3 spans 14 amino acids. With 4 bases removed from V and 11 bases from J, the gap between germline ends came to 17 bases. Germline lookup yields CDR1 MRHNA and CDR2 SNTAGT. The CDR3 DNA reads TGTGCCAGCAGTGTCGAGGGCTGGCAGGGAGAGCTGTTTTTT. Translation: CASSVEGWQGELFF.

The chain carries TRBV7-8 and TRBJ2-1; 14 bases line up with TRBD2. The ends lost 6 bases at V and 1 base at J; junction bases unmatched: 8. The germline V gene encodes CDR1 SGHVS and CDR2 FQNEAQ. This CDR3 is 18 amino acids long. CDR3 nucleotides: TGTGCCAGCAGTTTGGGACTAGCGGGGGCCATATCCTACAATGAGCAGTTCTTC. Translating it yields CASSLGLAGAISYNEQFF.

This clonotype was seen only a few times. V is TRBV6-1 and J is TRBJ2-5; D gene unclear. Trimming removed 6 bases from V and 0 bases from J, with 17 bases in between. Germline V gene sequence: CDR1 MNHNS, CDR2 SASEGT. The CDR3 length is 16 residues. The CDR3 nucleotides read TGTGCCAGCAGCCCCGTAGGCCTGAAGTACCAAGAGACCCAGTACTTC. Its protein product is CASSPVGLKYQETQYF.

The chain joins TRBV30 to TRBJ2-1; TRBD1 matches at 8 bases. The V gene's germline CDR1 is GTSNPN and CDR2 SVGIG (reference sequence). There are 16 residues in the CDR3. Unmatched junction bases numbered 8, after V lost 3 bases and J lost 1 base. CDR3 DNA: TGTGCCTGGAGCGAATATCGACAGGGGTCCTACAATGAGCAGTTCTTC. This sequence encodes CAWSEYRQGSYNEQFF. The full variable domain, completed using reference TRBV30 and TRBJ2-1, is SQTIHQWPATLVQPVGSPLSLECTVEGTSNPNLYWYRQAAGRGLQLLFYSVGIGQISSEVPQNLSASRPQDRQFILSSKKLLLSDSGFYLCAWSEYRQGSYNEQFFGPGTRLTVL.

This clonotype came up many times. This sequence joins TRBV5-1 and TRBJ2-3, with 8 nucleotides matching TRBD1. The length of the CDR3 is 14 residues. The V and J ends lost 0 bases and 5 bases, in that order; junction bases with no gene match: 2. Per the germline V gene, CDR1 is SGHRS and CDR2 is YFSETQ. The chain's CDR3 is CASSLDRGEDTQYF. The DNA for the CDR3 is TGCGCCAGCAGCTTGGACAGGGGGGAAGATACGCAGTATTTT.

This clonotype was detected only a few times. The CDR3 coding sequence is TGTGCCAGCACTCCGGGGGCGCGGGAGACCGGGGAGCTGTTTTTT. Protein product: CASTPGARETGELFF. The V call is TRBV3-1, the J call TRBJ2-2; possible D gene TRBD2, 7 bases. Trimming took 7 bases from V and 5 from J, leaving 17 bases between them. CDR3 size: 15 residues. The germline V gene encodes CDR1 LGHDT and CDR2 YNNKEL (reference sequence).

There are a few counts of this clonotype. The chain combines TRBV6-1 with TRBJ1-1; D is possibly TRBD1 (6 bases). CDR3 size: 16 residues. Germline V lookup: CDR1 MNHNS, CDR2 SASEGT. With 6 bases removed from V and 1 base from J, the gap between germline ends came to 18 bases. In DNA form, the CDR3 reads TGTGCCAGCAGCCCCCAACGGGGCAGGGGGAACACTGAAGCTTTCTTT. Encoded protein: CASSPQRGRGNTEAFF.

The J gene is TRBJ2-7, the V gene TRBV27; D may be TRBD2 (6 bases). Germline V gives CDR1 MNHEY, CDR2 SMNVEV (reference sequence). V gave up 8 bases and J gave up 3 bases, with 29 bases separating them. The CDR3 loop spans 18 amino acids. The CDR3 sequence is CASQSGPGGEARSYEQYF. The CDR3 nucleotides read TGTGCCAGCCAAAGCGGCCCTGGCGGGGAGGCGAGGAGCTACGAGCAGTACTTC.

In its sample, this clonotype was seen a few times. The chain employs TRBV5-5 and TRBJ2-6, with 7 nucleotides matching TRBD1. V trimming: 0 bases; J trimming: 1 base; junction bases outside the gene matches: 1. Germline V gives CDR1 SGHKS, CDR2 YYEKEE (reference sequence). The CDR3 length is 16 residues. CDR3 sequence (DNA): TGTGCCAGCAGCTTGGGACAGGGTTCTGGGGCCAACGTCCTGACTTTC. Translating gives CASSLGQGSGANVLTF. The full variable domain, with the rest looked up from reference TRBV5-5 and TRBJ2-6, is DAGVTQSPTHLIKTRGQQVTLRCSPISGHKSVSWYQQVLGQGPQFIFQYYEKEERGRGNFPDRFSARQFPNYSSELNVNALLLGDSALYLCASSLGQGSGANVLTFGAGSRLTVL.

This clonotype appeared a few times. The chain recombines TRBV20-1 with TRBJ1-2; D remains unclear. Per germline, CDR1 DFQATT and CDR2 SNEGSKA (reference sequence). The CDR3 sequence is 12 residues long. In nucleotides, the CDR3 is TGCAGACCAAGGGAGGAGGCCTATGGCTACACCTTC. This sequence encodes CRPREEAYGYTF.

This clonotype was detected only a few times. This chain links TRBV28 with TRBJ1-1; possible D gene TRBD1, 6 bases. The CDR3 has 13 amino acids. Germline assignment: CDR1 MDHEN and CDR2 SYDVKM. Trimming took 11 bases from V and 3 from J, leaving 16 bases between them. CDR3 sequence: CAARGGLDTEAFF. For the CDR3, the DNA is TGTGCCGCGAGGGGGGGCTTGGACACTGAAGCTTTCTTT.

V gene TRBV5-1 combines with J gene TRBJ1-1; tentatively, D is TRBD1 (5 bases). The CDR3 runs to 12 residues. Trimming removed 4 bases from V and 8 bases from J, with 12 bases in between. Per the germline V gene, CDR1 is SGHRS and CDR2 is YFSETQ. In nucleotides, the CDR3 is TGCGCCAGCAGCCGGGGGTACAAAGAAGCTTTCTTT. It is translated as CASSRGYKEAFF.

The chain uses TRBV7-9 and TRBJ2-5; no firm D call. The CDR3 covers 17 residues. Trimming left V 0 bases short and J 3 bases short, with 17 bases between. Germline V gene sequence: CDR1 SEHNR, CDR2 FQNEAQ (reference sequence). CDR3 coding DNA: TGTGCCAGCAGCTTAGCAGCCGTCACCCGTCCGAAAGAGACCCAGTACTTC. It translates to CASSLAAVTRPKETQYF.

The genes are TRBV4-3 and TRBJ2-7, with 9 positions matching TRBD1. V was pared by 4 bases and J by 5 bases, with 12 bases of the junction left unmatched. The CDR3 length is 16 residues. Germline V gene lookup returns CDR1 LGHNA and CDR2 YSLEER. The DNA of the CDR3 is TGCGCCAGCAGCCGGCCTTTCCGGGACAGGGCCCACGAGCAGTACTTC. Amino acid sequence: CASSRPFRDRAHEQYF.

The chain employs TRBV29-1 and TRBJ2-1, with TRBD2 identical over 9 bases. This CDR3 has 13 amino acids. Trimming removed 7 bases from V and 15 bases from J; junction bases left unmatched: 16. The germline V gene has CDR1 SQVTM and CDR2 ANQGSEA. DNA of the CDR3: TGCAGCGCCCTAACCAGCGGGGGGTCTCTACGGTTCTTC. It yields the protein CSALTSGGSLRFF.

The chain joins TRBV27 to TRBJ2-1; perhaps D is TRBD1 or TRBD2 (6 bases each). Trimming left V 6 bases short and J 7 bases short, with 16 bases between. The germline CDR1 and CDR2 sequences are MNHEY and SMNVEV (reference sequence). This CDR3 is built from 14 residues. This chain's CDR3 is CASSKGGTWNEQFF. The DNA for the CDR3 is TGTGCCAGCAGCAAAGGGGGGACTTGGAATGAGCAGTTCTTC.

This clonotype was seen a handful of times. The chain is built from TRBV6-1 and TRBJ1-5; possibly TRBD1 for D (5 bases). The CDR3 sequence is 13 residues long. Germline V CDR1 and CDR2: MNHNS, SASEGT. The V and J ends lost 7 bases and 6 bases respectively, with 13 bases between them. CDR3 in DNA: TGTGCCAGCACCGAGAACGGGGGTCAGCCCCAGCATTTT. Its protein is CASTENGGQPQHF.

The chain uses TRBV5-1 and TRBJ2-1; D gene ambiguous. The CDR3 extends over 13 amino acids. Germline lookup yields CDR1 SGHRS and CDR2 YFSETQ. V gave up 5 bases and J gave up 4 bases, with 10 bases separating them. The CDR3 loop is CASRPDAYNEQFF. The CDR3 DNA sequence: TGCGCCAGCAGACCGGACGCGTACAATGAGCAGTTCTTC.

This clonotype was recorded only once. The chain recombines TRBV5-1 with TRBJ2-5; a possible D gene is TRBD2 (6 bases). Germline V gives CDR1 SGHRS, CDR2 YFSETQ. V was pared by 2 bases and J by 1 base, with 15 bases between. This CDR3 spans 16 amino acids. The CDR3 region has the DNA TGCGCCAGCAGCTTTATCCCGGAGGGGCCCCAAGAGACCCAGTACTTC. Its protein product is CASSFIPEGPQETQYF.

This chain links TRBV10-3 with TRBJ2-3, with TRBD2 identical over 11 bases. CDR1 is ENHRY and CDR2 is SYGVKD in the germline V gene. This CDR3 contains 14 residues. The junction had 8 bases not matched to a gene; V was cut back by 10 bases and J by 5 bases. CDR3 sequence: CATSSGGMKDTQYF. In DNA, the CDR3 is TGTGCCACTTCTAGCGGGGGGATGAAAGATACGCAGTATTTT.

In this sample, this clonotype turned up a few times. This rearrangement joins TRBV7-6 to TRBJ2-5; D assignment may be TRBD1 or TRBD2 (5 bases each). V dropped 1 base and J dropped 5 bases, with 14 bases sitting between them. The CDR3 extends over 15 amino acids. Germline V gene lookup returns CDR1 SGHVS and CDR2 FNYEAQ. CDR3 DNA sequence: TGTGCCAGCAGCTTAGGCGGATCGGGGCAGGAGACCCAGTACTTC. It yields the protein CASSLGGSGQETQYF.

In its sample, this clonotype was seen a few times. The chain recombines TRBV7-9 with TRBJ2-1, with 12 bases identical to TRBD2. V lost 5 bases, J lost 4 bases, and 6 bases stayed unmatched. This CDR3 is built from 16 residues. Germline values: CDR1 SEHNR, CDR2 FQNEAQ (reference sequence). CDR3 region: CASSSRTSGEYNEQFF. In DNA form, the CDR3 reads TGTGCCAGCAGCAGCAGGACTAGCGGGGAATACAATGAGCAGTTCTTC.

This clonotype was picked up a small number of times. The J gene is TRBJ2-5, the V gene TRBV5-1; maybe TRBD2 (5 bases). Trimming cost V 0 bases and J 5 bases, with 14 bases left between them. Germline lookup yields CDR1 SGHRS and CDR2 YFSETQ. This CDR3 contains 15 residues. The CDR3 sequence: CASSLVGELAETQYF. Written as DNA, the CDR3 is TGCGCCAGCAGCTTGGTCGGGGAGTTGGCGGAGACCCAGTACTTC.